This TCR beta chain was retrieved from a study of beta chain features in type 1 diabetes. Across the whole study: In all, 107,917,701 sorted cells from all samples were analyzed.

Expressed TCRB transcripts were sequenced because the entire RNA isolate underwent reverse transcription. Assay: immunoSEQ multiplex PCR; the TCRdb copy retains only in-frame clones and omits some. This sample has 630,000 or so clones, with roughly an eighth found just once. The study, taken as a whole, reports: The naive, central memory and Treg TCRB repertoires showed an apparent similarity that was greater among patients than among healthy donors. In all four CD4+ subsets, TCRB CDR3 length was significantly, moderately reduced in type 1 diabetes. An over-representation of cells with high TCR expression could result from cDNA sequencing.

Sorting produced populations that all topped 98% purity. This clone has just a few counts. The target antigen is unknown. Sequenced material: naive CD4+ T cells from blood. This receptor was taken from a man between 18 and 35 years old with type 1 diabetes.

The CDR3 nucleotides read TGTGCCAGCAAGGAAGGAGTTGCGGATACGCAGTATTTT. This gives the protein CASKEGVADTQYF. The V gene is TRBV28, the J gene TRBJ2-3, with D unclear. Germline V gene lookup returns CDR1 MDHEN and CDR2 SYDVKM. Trimming left V 7 bases short and J 6 bases short, with 14 bases between. This CDR3 comprises 13 residues.